The T cell receptor (beta chain) under discussion was sequenced for a study of T cell responses to AZD1222 COVID-19 vaccine. Points from the study as a whole: Sampled repertoires all dated from after the peak T cell response. The CD4 TCRs associated with vaccination extended across spike and predominated at 160-218 and 743-854. Seropositive status at baseline applied to only five or six AZD1222 recipients.

Trimming removed 2 bases at V and 5 bases at J, with 15 bases between. The CDR3 runs to 15 residues. The germline CDR1 and CDR2 sequences are LGHDT and YNNKEL (reference sequence). Libraries were prepared by immunoSEQ multiplex PCR; TCRdb keeps only in-frame clonotypes and omits some of them. This sample has more than 95,000 clones, with around 85% found just once. Concerning this clone itself: Its antigen is undetermined.

The starting material was peripheral blood, obtained on day 0 of MenACWY control vaccination. The rearrangement uses TRBV3-1 (or the pseudogene TRBV3-2) and TRBJ1-1; the D gene is possibly TRBD1 (6 bases). The sequence was collected from an adult in good health. Here the CDR3 reads CASSQIRRGITEAFF. The DNA of the CDR3 is TGTGCCAGCAGCCAAATACGCAGGGGAATAACTGAAGCTTTCTTT.